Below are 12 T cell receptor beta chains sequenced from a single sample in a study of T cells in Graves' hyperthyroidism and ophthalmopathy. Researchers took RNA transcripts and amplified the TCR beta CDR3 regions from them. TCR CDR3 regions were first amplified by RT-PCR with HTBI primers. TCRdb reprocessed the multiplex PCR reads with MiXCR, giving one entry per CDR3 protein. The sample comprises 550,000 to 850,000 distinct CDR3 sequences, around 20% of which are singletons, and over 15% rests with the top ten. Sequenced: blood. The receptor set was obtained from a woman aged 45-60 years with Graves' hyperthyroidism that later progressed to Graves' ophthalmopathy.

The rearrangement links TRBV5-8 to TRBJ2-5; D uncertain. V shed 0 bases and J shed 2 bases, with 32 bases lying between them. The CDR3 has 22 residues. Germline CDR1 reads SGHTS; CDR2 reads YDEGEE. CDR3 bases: TGTGCCAGCAGCTTGGCCGTTCTTAGAGTTGGGGTCAGAAACGTCGGTCAAGAGACCCAGTACTTC. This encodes CASSLAVLRVGVRNVGQETQYF.

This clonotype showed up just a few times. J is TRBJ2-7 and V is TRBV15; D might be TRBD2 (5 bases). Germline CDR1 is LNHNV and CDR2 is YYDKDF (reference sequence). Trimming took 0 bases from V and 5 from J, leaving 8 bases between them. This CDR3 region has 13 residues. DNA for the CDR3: TGTGCCACCAGCAGAGATCAGAGGGACGAGCAGTACTTC. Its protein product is CATSRDQRDEQYF.

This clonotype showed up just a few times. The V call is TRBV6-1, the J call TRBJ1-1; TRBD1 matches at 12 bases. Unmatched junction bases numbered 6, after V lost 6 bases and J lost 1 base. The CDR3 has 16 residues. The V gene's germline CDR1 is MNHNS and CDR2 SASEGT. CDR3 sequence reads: CASRRDRGQGNTEAFF. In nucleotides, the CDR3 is TGTGCCAGCAGAAGGGACAGGGGGCAGGGGAACACTGAAGCTTTCTTT.

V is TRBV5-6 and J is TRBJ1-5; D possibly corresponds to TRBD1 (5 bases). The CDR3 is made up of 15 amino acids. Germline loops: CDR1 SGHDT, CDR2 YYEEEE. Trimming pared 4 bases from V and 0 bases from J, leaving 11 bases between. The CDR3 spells CASSRQSISNQPQHF. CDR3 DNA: TGTGCCAGCAGCCGACAGTCGATTAGCAATCAGCCCCAGCATTTT.

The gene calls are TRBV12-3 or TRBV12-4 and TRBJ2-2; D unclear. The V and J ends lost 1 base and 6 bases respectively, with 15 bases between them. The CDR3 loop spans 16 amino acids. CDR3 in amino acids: CASSLGVVLRSGELFF. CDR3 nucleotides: TGTGCCAGCAGTTTAGGCGTTGTACTCCGGTCCGGGGAGCTGTTTTTT.

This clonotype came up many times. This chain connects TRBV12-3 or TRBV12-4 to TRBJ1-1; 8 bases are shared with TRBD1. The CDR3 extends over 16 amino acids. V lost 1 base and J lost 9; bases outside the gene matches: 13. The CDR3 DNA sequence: TGTGCCAGCAGTTTAGGCTGGGGCAGGGGGCTGTCGAAAGCTTTCTTT. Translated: CASSLGWGRGLSKAFF.

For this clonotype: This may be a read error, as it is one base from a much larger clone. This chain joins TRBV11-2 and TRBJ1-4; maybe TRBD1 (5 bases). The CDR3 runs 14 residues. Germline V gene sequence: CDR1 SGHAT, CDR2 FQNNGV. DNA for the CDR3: TGTGCCAGCGGATGGGGCGCAACTGATGAAAAACTGTTTTTT. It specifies CASGWGATDEKLFF.

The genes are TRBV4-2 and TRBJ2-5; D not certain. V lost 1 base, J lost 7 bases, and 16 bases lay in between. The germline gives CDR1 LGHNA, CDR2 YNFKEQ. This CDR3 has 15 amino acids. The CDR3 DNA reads TGTGCCAGCAGCCAAGCTCGCGCGCGGTACGGGACCCAGTACTTC. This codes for CASSQARARYGTQYF.

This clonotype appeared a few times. DNA for the CDR3: TGCGCCAGCAGCGAAACAAGGGGGGGGCTACTCAACACCGGGGAGCTGTTTTTT. Its protein is CASSETRGGLLNTGELFF. The rearrangement joins TRBV5-1 to TRBJ2-2; a possible D gene is TRBD2 (7 bases). Germline V gene data show CDR1 as SGHRS and CDR2 as YFSETQ. The CDR3 extends over 18 amino acids. Trimming took off 4 bases at V and 2 bases at J, with 21 bases between the two ends.

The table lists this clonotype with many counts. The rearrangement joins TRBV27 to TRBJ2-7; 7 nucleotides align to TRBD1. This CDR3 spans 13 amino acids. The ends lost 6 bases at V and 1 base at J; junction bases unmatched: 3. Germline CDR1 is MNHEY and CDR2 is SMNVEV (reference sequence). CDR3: CASRRQGSYEQYF. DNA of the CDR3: TGTGCCAGCAGAAGACAGGGTTCCTACGAGCAGTACTTC.

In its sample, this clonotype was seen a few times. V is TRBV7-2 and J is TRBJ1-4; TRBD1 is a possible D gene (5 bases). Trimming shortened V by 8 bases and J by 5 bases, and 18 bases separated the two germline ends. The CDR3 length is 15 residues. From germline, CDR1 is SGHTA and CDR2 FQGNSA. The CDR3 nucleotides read TGTGCCAGCCGTCCGGGGGGGTCGAGGAATGAAAAACTGTTTTTT. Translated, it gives CASRPGGSRNEKLFF.

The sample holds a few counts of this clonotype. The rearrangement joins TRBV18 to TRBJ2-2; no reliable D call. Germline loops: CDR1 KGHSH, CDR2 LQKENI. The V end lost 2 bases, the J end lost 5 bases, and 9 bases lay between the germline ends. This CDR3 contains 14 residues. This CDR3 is CASSPFQSTGELFF. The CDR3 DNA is TGTGCCAGCTCACCATTTCAGTCGACCGGGGAGCTGTTTTTT.